These 27 T cell receptor beta chains were sequenced from one sample in a study of beta chain features in type 1 diabetes. The sequenced template was cDNA made from the entire isolated RNA. Generated by immunoSEQ multiplex PCR, the TCRdb table keeps only in-frame clones and is missing some. The table includes 450,000 to 550,000 clones, 30% detected once. Sequenced material: naive CD4+ T cells from blood. The source is a man younger than 35 in good health.

The chain uses TRBV2 and TRBJ2-6; possibly TRBD2 for D (5 bases). CDR1 is SNHLY and CDR2 is FYNNEI in the germline V gene. The CDR3 contains 14 residues. V was shortened by 6 bases and J by 1 base, with 7 bases between the two germline ends. Here the CDR3 reads CASRPGSGANVLTF. The CDR3 DNA is TGTGCCAGCAGGCCGGGATCTGGGGCCAACGTCCTGACTTTC.

This chain links TRBV15 with TRBJ2-7; D is uncertain. The CDR3 spans 15 residues. Trimming cost V 4 bases and J 3 bases, with 16 bases left between them. Looked up from germline, CDR1 is LNHNV and CDR2 is YYDKDF (reference sequence). CDR3 residues: CATSNPWVADYEQYF. The CDR3 nucleotides are TGTGCCACCAGCAATCCCTGGGTTGCCGACTACGAGCAGTACTTC.

The V gene is TRBV18, the J gene TRBJ2-7, with TRBD2 matching over 10 bases. Germline CDR1 KGHSH, CDR2 LQKENI. The J segment lost 5 bases and the V segment lost 3 bases, leaving 1 base of the junction unmatched. This CDR3 comprises 13 residues. CDR3 in amino acids: CASSPSGRDEQYF. CDR3 nucleotide sequence: TGTGCCAGCTCACCGAGCGGGAGGGACGAGCAGTACTTC.

The chain links TRBV6-1 to TRBJ2-7, with TRBD2 identical over 8 bases. Germline V CDR1 and CDR2: MNHNS, SASEGT. The length of the CDR3 is 13 residues. Trimming took 6 bases from V and 4 from J; bases not matched to a gene: 5. CDR3 nucleotide sequence: TGTGCCAGCAGCGAGCGGGAGATTTACGAGCAGTACTTC. Protein product: CASSEREIYEQYF.

This clone was counted a few times. The CDR3 region is CATSREGRQPQHF. The CDR3, as DNA: TGTGCCACCAGCAGAGAAGGTCGACAGCCCCAGCATTTT. The chain has TRBV15 and TRBJ1-5; D is unclear. Trimming shortened V by 0 bases and J by 7 bases, and 7 bases separated the two germline ends. The germline gives CDR1 LNHNV, CDR2 YYDKDF (reference sequence). CDR3 length: 13 residues.

The J gene is TRBJ1-4, the V gene TRBV29-1; no definite D call. CDR3 size: 12 residues. The germline V and J ends were trimmed by 5 bases and 10 bases, with 14 bases remaining between them. CDR1 SQVTM and CDR2 ANQGSEA come from the germline V gene. The CDR3 coding sequence is TGCAGCGTTTCGACCAGTGGAGGAAAACTGTTTTTT. It specifies CSVSTSGGKLFF.

The V call is TRBV30, the J call TRBJ2-7; either TRBD1 or TRBD2 may supply D (5 bases each). Germline CDR1 and CDR2: GTSNPN and SVGIG (reference sequence). The V gene lost 4 bases and the J gene lost 2 bases, with 9 bases spanning the gap. This CDR3 has 12 amino acids. CDR3: CAWIGDAYEQYF. Here the CDR3 DNA reads TGTGCCTGGATCGGGGACGCCTACGAGCAGTACTTC.

V is TRBV7-8 and J is TRBJ2-7; 9 bases line up with TRBD1. The V segment lost 2 bases and the J segment 6 bases; nucleotides outside the gene matches: 8. In germline, CDR1 is SGHVS, CDR2 FQNEAQ. There are 15 residues in the CDR3. This chain's CDR3 is CASSLKRTGGSEQYF. CDR3 nucleotide sequence: TGTGCCAGCAGCTTAAAGCGCACAGGGGGCAGCGAGCAGTACTTC.

This clone has only a few counts. This chain uses TRBV20-1 with TRBJ2-1, with D perhaps TRBD2 (6 bases). Per germline, CDR1 DFQATT and CDR2 SNEGSKA (reference sequence). This CDR3 region has 11 residues. Trimming shortened V by 6 bases and J by 10 bases, and 13 bases separated the two germline ends. The CDR3 loop is CSAGPGGEQFF. The CDR3, as DNA: TGCAGTGCAGGACCTGGGGGGGAGCAGTTCTTC.

In its sample, this clone was seen a few times. The junction shows a germline mismatch at one end, possibly a read error. This chain connects TRBV7-2 to TRBJ2-7; 7 nucleotides match TRBD2. The CDR3 totals 13 residues. CDR1 is SGHTA, CDR2 FQGNSA, per germline. For the CDR3, the DNA is TGTGCCAGCAGCGTATCCGGGACTACGAATTCGGACTTC. It encodes CASSVSGTTNSDF.

This clone was detected only a few times. The chain carries TRBV5-1 and TRBJ2-1; no clear D gene. Germline CDR1 SGHRS, CDR2 YFSETQ. The CDR3 contains 13 residues. The germline V and J ends were trimmed by 0 bases and 7 bases, with 8 bases remaining between them. The CDR3 bases are TGCGCCAGCAGCTTGGACAGCCCTAATGAGCAGTTCTTC. As protein: CASSLDSPNEQFF.

V gene TRBV21-1 combines with J gene TRBJ1-1. TRBV21-1 corresponds to a pseudogene. The CDR3 extends over 12 amino acids. The CDR3 DNA reads as TGTGCCAGCAGCAACGGCGACACTGAAGCTTTCTTT. Protein sequence: CASSNGDTEAFF.

The rearrangement uses TRBV9 and TRBJ2-1, with 8 nucleotides matching TRBD2. Trimming removed 0 bases from V and 3 bases from J; junction bases left unmatched: 8. The germline gives CDR1 SGDLS, CDR2 YYNGEE. CDR3 length: 17 residues. Written as DNA, the CDR3 is TGTGCCAGCAGCGTAGTATTAGCGGGAAATGGCTACAATGAGCAGTTCTTC. It is translated as CASSVVLAGNGYNEQFF. Together with reference TRBV9 and TRBJ2-1, the CDR3 gives the full variable domain: DSGVTQTPKHLITATGQRVTLRCSPRSGDLSVYWYQQSLDQGLQFLIQYYNGEERAKGNILERFSAQQFPDLHSELNLSSLELGDSALYFCASSVVLAGNGYNEQFFGPGTRLTVL.

This clone was counted a few times. This rearrangement joins TRBV30 to TRBJ1-6; unclear D gene. Looked up from germline, CDR1 is GTSNPN and CDR2 is SVGIG (reference sequence). This CDR3 has 11 amino acids. Deletions cut 5 bases from V and 11 bases from J, with 10 bases between. This chain's CDR3 is CAWGNGPPLHF. The CDR3 DNA reads as TGTGCCTGGGGTAACGGGCCACCCCTCCACTTT.

The V gene is TRBV10-3, the J gene TRBJ2-5; D unclear. Looked up from germline, CDR1 is ENHRY and CDR2 is SYGVKD. The V and J ends lost 10 bases and 3 bases respectively, with 12 bases between them. This CDR3 has 12 residues. In DNA, the CDR3 is TGTGCCACCTCTGGCGGAGAAGAGACCCAGTACTTC. Translating gives CATSGGEETQYF.

The chain joins TRBV7-3 to TRBJ2-5, with 11 bases identical to TRBD2. The germline V gene has CDR1 SGHTA and CDR2 FQGTGA. V lost 5 bases to trimming and J lost 6 bases; unmatched junction nucleotides: 8. The CDR3 length is 15 residues. The CDR3 sequence: CASSRLAGSEQTQYF. The CDR3 DNA reads as TGTGCCAGCAGCCGACTAGCGGGGTCCGAGCAGACCCAGTACTTC. The variable domain in full, with the rest retrieved from reference TRBV7-3 and TRBJ2-5, is GAGVSQTPSNKVTEKGKYVELRCDPISGHTALYWYRQSLGQGPEFLIYFQGTGAADDSGLPNDRFFAVRPEGSVSTLKIQRTERGDSAVYLCASSRLAGSEQTQYFGPGTRLLVL.

This clone appeared a few times. The chain carries TRBV25-1 and TRBJ1-6, with D tentatively TRBD1 (5 bases). CDR1 MGHDK and CDR2 SYGVNS come from the germline V gene. Trimming shortened V by 3 bases and J by 16 bases, and 22 bases separated the two germline ends. This CDR3 has 15 amino acids. The CDR3, as DNA: TGTGCCAGCAGTGAGCCACAGAGGGACCCGATTCGACTCCACTTT. This codes for CASSEPQRDPIRLHF.

The genes are TRBV30 and TRBJ2-7; D gene uncertain. Germline CDR1 GTSNPN, CDR2 SVGIG (reference sequence). CDR3 length equals 12 residues. The V end was cut by 2 bases, the J end by 4 bases, with 9 bases between. CDR3 bases: TGTGCCTGGAGTATGGACCTTTACGAGCAGTACTTC. Translated, it gives CAWSMDLYEQYF.

This chain uses TRBV18 with TRBJ2-7, with TRBD1 matching 7 bases. The germline V gene has CDR1 KGHSH and CDR2 LQKENI. CDR3 length: 13 residues. Germline trimming cut 3 bases from V and 6 bases from J; bases unmatched to any gene: 5. CDR3 sequence (DNA): TGTGCCAGCTCACCGGACAGGCCGGGCGAGCAGTACTTC. It encodes CASSPDRPGEQYF.

This rearrangement joins TRBV6-6 to TRBJ1-1; D gene ambiguous. Trimming took off 0 bases at V and 2 bases at J, with 13 bases between the two ends. This CDR3 contains 16 residues. Germline V gene data show CDR1 as MNHNY and CDR2 as SVGAGI (reference sequence). The CDR3 bases are TGTGCCAGCAGTTACTCCCGGAGCCTCCTTAACACTGAAGCTTTCTTT. This sequence encodes CASSYSRSLLNTEAFF.

This chain joins TRBV29-1 and TRBJ1-1; a possible D gene is TRBD1 (5 bases). This CDR3 is 12 amino acids long. Germline assignment: CDR1 SQVTM and CDR2 ANQGSEA. The V and J ends lost 5 bases and 1 base respectively, with 8 bases between them. The CDR3 region is CSVRDGNTEAFF. DNA of the CDR3: TGCAGCGTTAGGGACGGGAACACTGAAGCTTTCTTT.

The chain has TRBV4-1 and TRBJ2-1; TRBD2 is a possible D gene (6 bases). V gave up 1 base and J gave up 2 bases, with 12 bases separating them. Germline lookup yields CDR1 MGHRA and CDR2 YSYEKL. There are 16 residues in the CDR3. The CDR3 DNA reads TGCGCCAGCAGCCAAGTAGGAGGGGTCCCCTACAATGAGCAGTTCTTC. This codes for CASSQVGGVPYNEQFF.

This clone has only a few counts. The V and J genes are TRBV14 and TRBJ2-1; D call uncertain. Germline CDR1 is SGHDN and CDR2 is FVKESK. The CDR3 totals 13 residues. Trimming stripped 0 bases from V and 2 bases from J, with 2 bases between. CDR3 sequence: CASSQDTYNEQFF. The CDR3 DNA follows: TGTGCCAGCAGCCAAGATACCTACAATGAGCAGTTCTTC.

The chain is built from TRBV19 and TRBJ2-1; 8 nucleotides agree with TRBD2. In germline, CDR1 is LNHDA, CDR2 SQIVND (reference sequence). This CDR3 contains 15 residues. V lost 1 base to trimming and J lost 6 bases; unmatched junction nucleotides: 5. The CDR3 reads CASSIVKGLGNEQFF. The CDR3 bases are TGTGCCAGTAGTATAGTGAAGGGACTAGGCAATGAGCAGTTCTTC.

This clone was seen a few times. The chain carries TRBV29-1 and TRBJ2-7, with TRBD1 identical over 9 bases. The CDR3 sequence is 13 residues long. The V and J ends lost 7 bases and 6 bases, in that order; junction bases with no gene match: 10. Germline V gene sequence: CDR1 SQVTM, CDR2 ANQGSEA. The CDR3 loop is CSAEADRGGEQYF. In DNA, the CDR3 is TGCAGCGCTGAGGCGGACAGGGGTGGCGAGCAGTACTTC.

The J gene is TRBJ2-3, the V gene TRBV7-2, with TRBD2 as a possible D gene (5 bases). Deletions cut 5 bases from V and 5 bases from J, with 20 bases between. The CDR3 contains 16 residues. In germline, CDR1 is SGHTA, CDR2 FQGNSA. The DNA of the CDR3 is TGTGCCAGCAGCCTACAGCGGACCTCCTCGGGAGATACGCAGTATTTT. It is translated as CASSLQRTSSGDTQYF.

This clone was detected a few times. This chain links TRBV23-1 with TRBJ2-7, with no clear D. TRBV23-1 is sorted into the ORF group, with uncertain function. V lost 0 bases to trimming and J lost 5 bases, with 8 bases between them. This CDR3 is built from 13 residues. In DNA, the CDR3 is TGCGCCAGCAGTCAATCCTTGGGTCACGAGCAGTACTTC. Translated, it gives CASSQSLGHEQYF.